A single sample gave rise to the 18 T cell receptor beta chains below, sequenced in a study of blood T cell repertoires in COVID-19. The data were produced by immunoSEQ multiplex PCR, yet TCRdb's version contains in-frame clones alone and is incomplete. The table has about 81,000 clones, about 80% seen once. The sample comprised peripheral blood. The source is a woman between 45 and 60 years old with acute or convalescent COVID-19.

V usage is TRBV4-1 and J usage is TRBJ1-4; possible D gene TRBD1, 6 bases. Per germline, CDR1 MGHRA and CDR2 YSYEKL. This CDR3 contains 15 residues. The V end lost 2 bases, the J end lost 6 bases, and 13 bases lay between the germline ends. The CDR3 DNA follows: TGCGCCAGCAGCCAACCTACAGGGCGAGATGAAAAACTGTTTTTT. Amino acid sequence: CASSQPTGRDEKLFF.

This chain joins TRBV12-3 or TRBV12-4 and TRBJ2-1, with D maybe TRBD1 (6 bases). Trimming took 5 bases from V and 9 from J, leaving 11 bases between them. This CDR3 has 12 residues. The DNA of the CDR3 is TGTGCCAGCAGTCCACAGGGAATTGAGCAGTTCTTC. It encodes CASSPQGIEQFF.

CDR3 amino acids: CASSLASQGSGQETQYF. DNA of the CDR3: TGTGCCAGCAGCTTAGCGAGTCAGGGGTCCGGGCAAGAGACCCAGTACTTC. The chain combines TRBV7-2 with TRBJ2-5; D is possibly TRBD1 (6 bases). Germline lookup yields CDR1 SGHTA and CDR2 FQGNSA. The CDR3 loop spans 17 amino acids. V lost 0 bases, J lost 2 bases, and 16 bases lay in between.

This chain uses TRBV28 with TRBJ2-7, with no clear D. Trimming pared 5 bases from V and 3 bases from J, leaving 8 bases between. CDR3 length equals 12 residues. Germline V gene data show CDR1 as MDHEN and CDR2 as SYDVKM. CDR3 protein: CASSPRLYEQYF. CDR3 nucleotide sequence: TGTGCCAGCAGTCCTCGACTCTACGAGCAGTACTTC.

This clone turned up a few times. The rearrangement joins TRBV3-1 (or the pseudogene TRBV3-2) to TRBJ2-3; 10 bases line up with TRBD2. Germline V gene lookup returns CDR1 LGHDT and CDR2 YNNKEL (reference sequence). V dropped 5 bases and J dropped 4; count of bases not matched to a gene: 6. This CDR3 contains 15 residues. CDR3 nucleotides: TGTGCCAGCAGCGCCATAGCGGGGGGTTCAGATACGCAGTATTTT. Protein sequence: CASSAIAGGSDTQYF.

This clone was detected only once. The chain recombines TRBV24-1 with TRBJ2-3; D possibly corresponds to TRBD2 (5 bases). The germline V and J ends were trimmed by 3 bases and 3 bases, with 9 bases remaining between them. Germline V gene lookup returns CDR1 KGHDR and CDR2 SFDVKD. CDR3 length: 14 residues. The CDR3 protein is CATSDPSRTDTQYF. CDR3 DNA: TGTGCCACCAGTGATCCTAGCAGAACAGATACGCAGTATTTT.

This clone was found once. The chain is built from TRBV28 and TRBJ2-6; maybe TRBD1 (6 bases). CDR1 MDHEN and CDR2 SYDVKM come from the germline V gene. The V end lost 6 bases, the J end lost 2 bases, and 20 bases lay between the germline ends. The CDR3 is made up of 18 amino acids. CDR3 bases: TGTGCCAGCAGACGATCCGGGACAAGGGTTACTGGGGCCAACGTCCTGACTTTC. This encodes CASRRSGTRVTGANVLTF.

This chain connects TRBV7-3 to TRBJ2-5; D is possibly TRBD2 (6 bases). V lost 0 bases, J lost 5 bases, and 13 bases lay in between. CDR3 length: 15 residues. CDR1 is SGHTA and CDR2 is FQGTGA in the germline V gene. The CDR3: CASSLTSDRGETQYF. The CDR3 nucleotides are TGTGCCAGCAGCTTAACGTCGGACCGGGGGGAGACCCAGTACTTC.

The chain links TRBV5-1 to TRBJ2-2; D is perhaps TRBD1 (5 bases). The V gene lost 4 bases and the J gene lost 7 bases, with 14 bases spanning the gap. CDR1 and CDR2 (germline): SGHRS, YFSETQ. CDR3 length: 14 residues. Here the CDR3 DNA reads TGCGCCAGCAGCGGAACAGGTGGTGGCGGGGAGCTGTTTTTT. This gives the protein CASSGTGGGGELFF.

This clone appeared a single time. This chain links TRBV14 with TRBJ1-5; D is unclear. Per the germline V gene, CDR1 is SGHDN and CDR2 is FVKESK. The V end was cut by 8 bases, the J end by 3 bases, with 8 bases between. The CDR3 totals 12 residues. The CDR3 region is CASRGNNQPQHF. CDR3 DNA sequence: TGTGCCAGCCGCGGGAACAATCAGCCCCAGCATTTT.

The chain uses TRBV9 and TRBJ2-1, with 10 bases lining up with TRBD2. CDR3 length: 17 amino acids. Germline V gives CDR1 SGDLS, CDR2 YYNGEE. V lost 6 bases, J lost 4 bases, and 13 bases stayed unmatched. CDR3 sequence reads: CASTRRGAGGPYNEQFF. In DNA form, the CDR3 reads TGTGCCAGCACCCGTCGAGGAGCGGGGGGGCCGTACAATGAGCAGTTCTTC.

V is TRBV5-4 and J is TRBJ1-2; tentative D call: TRBD1 (5 bases). From germline, CDR1 is SGHNT and CDR2 YYREEE (reference sequence). The CDR3 loop spans 13 amino acids. V gave up 4 bases and J gave up 3 bases, with 10 bases separating them. The CDR3 nucleotides are TGTGCCAGCAGCATTGACAGAGACTATGGCTACACCTTC. It yields the protein CASSIDRDYGYTF.

This sequence joins TRBV6-6 and TRBJ2-7; TRBD1 might be the D (6 bases). Germline assignment: CDR1 MNHNY and CDR2 SVGAGI (reference sequence). The CDR3 spans 13 residues. Trimming cost V 6 bases and J 3 bases, with 12 bases left between them. The CDR3 region has the DNA TGTGCCAGCAGCCACAGGGAAGGCTACGAGCAGTACTTC. Its protein product is CASSHREGYEQYF.

Here the CDR3 DNA reads TGCGCCAGCTCCACAGGTTTTAACACCGGGGAGCTGTTTTTT. It specifies CASSTGFNTGELFF. The chain uses TRBV4-3 and TRBJ2-2; possibly TRBD1 for D (5 bases). Deletions cut 8 bases from V and 2 bases from J, with 12 bases between. The CDR3 has 14 residues. Germline V gene lookup returns CDR1 LGHNA and CDR2 YSLEER.

The chain has TRBV7-9 and TRBJ2-1; TRBD1 matches 8 bases. CDR1 is SEHNR and CDR2 is FQNEAQ in the germline V gene (reference sequence). The trim removed 5 bases at V and 5 bases at J, leaving 8 bases unmatched. The CDR3 is 15 residues long. Here the CDR3 DNA reads TGTGCCAGCAGCCGACCCGGGGACAGGAACAATGAGCAGTTCTTC. Protein sequence: CASSRPGDRNNEQFF.

The chain uses TRBV19 and TRBJ2-2; 7 nucleotides line up with TRBD2. The J segment lost 2 bases and the V segment lost 5 bases, leaving 5 bases of the junction unmatched. The germline V gene has CDR1 LNHDA and CDR2 SQIVND (reference sequence). The CDR3 is 15 residues long. In DNA form, the CDR3 reads TGTGCCAGTAGTCCGTCTAGCGGTAACACCGGGGAGCTGTTTTTT. Translating it yields CASSPSSGNTGELFF.

V usage is TRBV6-2 or TRBV6-3 and J usage is TRBJ1-2; 9 nucleotides match TRBD1. The germline V gene has CDR1 MNHEY and CDR2 SVGEGT. The CDR3 extends over 15 amino acids. V shed 2 bases, J shed 4 bases, and the junction held 5 bases outside the gene matches. The CDR3 DNA is TGTGCCAGCAGTTACAAGACAGGGGGAAGCTATGGCTACACCTTC. This encodes CASSYKTGGSYGYTF.

This clone was recorded once. The gene calls are TRBV4-1 and TRBJ1-1, with D maybe TRBD1 (5 bases). With 7 bases removed from V and 5 bases from J, the gap between germline ends came to 17 bases. CDR3 length equals 14 residues. CDR1 and CDR2 (germline): MGHRA, YSYEKL. CDR3 in DNA: TGCGCCAGCACCCTCCGGGGGTCTTCAACTGAAGCTTTCTTT. Residues: CASTLRGSSTEAFF.